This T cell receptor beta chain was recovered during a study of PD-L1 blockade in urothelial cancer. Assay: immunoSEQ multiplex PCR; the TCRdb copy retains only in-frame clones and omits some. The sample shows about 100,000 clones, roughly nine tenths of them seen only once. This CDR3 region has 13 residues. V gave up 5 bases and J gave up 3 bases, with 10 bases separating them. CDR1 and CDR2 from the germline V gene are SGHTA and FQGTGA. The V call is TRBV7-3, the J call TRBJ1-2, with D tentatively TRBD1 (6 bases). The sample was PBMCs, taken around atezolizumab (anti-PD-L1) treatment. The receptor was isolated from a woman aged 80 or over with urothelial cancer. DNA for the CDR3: TGTGCCAGCAGCATGGACAGAGACTATGGCTACACCTTC. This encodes CASSMDRDYGYTF.